The 28 T cell receptor beta chains presented below share a single source sample, sequenced in a study of monozygotic twins with cystic fibrosis. The method was immunoSEQ multiplex PCR; TCRdb's version includes in-frame clones alone and lacks a portion of them. This sample yields approximately 20,000 clones, of which roughly nine tenths are seen a single time; 1.5% to 2% belongs to the top ten. Input material: blood. The receptors come from a girl aged 2 to 10 with cystic fibrosis.

This sequence joins TRBV6-1 and TRBJ2-7, with D uncertain. Germline V lookup: CDR1 MNHNS, CDR2 SASEGT. Trimming took 2 bases from V and 0 from J, leaving 11 bases between them. The CDR3 sequence is 15 residues long. CDR3: CASSERETGSYEQYF. In DNA form, the CDR3 reads TGTGCCAGCAGTGAAAGGGAAACGGGCTCCTACGAGCAGTACTTC.

This clone was observed a single time. V is TRBV7-9 and J is TRBJ2-5; TRBD2 aligns across 9 bases. The J segment lost 5 bases and the V segment lost 5 bases, leaving 15 bases of the junction unmatched. The CDR3 runs 17 residues. Per the germline V gene, CDR1 is SEHNR and CDR2 is FQNEAQ (reference sequence). The DNA for the CDR3 is TGTGCCAGCAGCCCCCCTCTTGAGCGGGAGGTAATGGAGACCCAGTACTTC. As protein: CASSPPLEREVMETQYF.

The chain recombines TRBV7-6 with TRBJ2-5, with D possibly TRBD2 on 7 matching bases. This CDR3 is built from 15 residues. The germline V gene has CDR1 SGHVS and CDR2 FNYEAQ. V gave up 3 bases and J gave up 4 bases, with 15 bases separating them. For the CDR3, the DNA is TGTGCCAGCAGCTTGGGGGGGACAAGAGGAGAGACCCAGTACTTC. Translating it yields CASSLGGTRGETQYF.

This chain joins TRBV5-6 and TRBJ2-5; D uncertain. CDR1 is SGHDT, CDR2 YYEEEE, per germline. CDR3 length: 11 amino acids. V gave up 2 bases and J gave up 1 base, with 0 bases separating them. The CDR3 DNA reads as TGTGCCAGCAGCTTCCAAGAGACCCAGTACTTC. This translates into CASSFQETQYF.

The chain couples TRBV7-9 to TRBJ1-1; TRBD1 agrees at 8 bases. Germline CDR1 and CDR2: SEHNR and FQNEAQ (reference sequence). The length of the CDR3 is 15 residues. V dropped 5 bases and J dropped 1; count of bases not matched to a gene: 6. Written as DNA, the CDR3 is TGTGCCAGCAGCCAAAGAGGGACAGGGAACACTGAAGCTTTCTTT. Translating it yields CASSQRGTGNTEAFF. The full variable domain, its missing parts supplied by reference TRBV7-9 and TRBJ1-1, is DTGVSQNPRHKITKRGQNVTFRCDPISEHNRLYWYRQTLGQGPEFLTYFQNEAQLEKSRLLSDRFSAERPKGSFSTLEIQRTEQGDSAMYLCASSQRGTGNTEAFFGQGTRLTVV.

The CDR3 protein is CASSPDRGYSYEQYF. The CDR3 DNA reads TGTGCCAGCAGCCCGGACAGGGGGTACTCCTACGAGCAGTACTTC. The rearrangement uses TRBV5-6 and TRBJ2-7; 10 bases match TRBD1. Germline CDR1 SGHDT, CDR2 YYEEEE. J was trimmed by 0 bases and V by 4 bases; bases with no gene match: 4. The CDR3 runs to 15 residues.

The rearrangement links TRBV10-3 to TRBJ2-2; TRBD2 agrees at 10 bases. The J segment lost 5 bases and the V segment lost 7 bases, leaving 19 bases of the junction unmatched. The CDR3 runs 19 residues. Looked up from germline, CDR1 is ENHRY and CDR2 is SYGVKD. The CDR3 protein is CAIKLPGASGSSYTGELFF. The CDR3 region has the DNA TGTGCCATCAAGCTTCCAGGGGCTAGCGGGAGTAGCTATACCGGGGAGCTGTTTTTT.

The table lists this clone with a few counts. The V and J genes are TRBV5-6 and TRBJ2-5; D remains ambiguous. Germline CDR1 reads SGHDT; CDR2 reads YYEEEE. There are 12 residues in the CDR3. Trimming cost V 0 bases and J 7 bases, with 7 bases left between them. The DNA for the CDR3 is TGTGCCAGCAGCTTGGGAGAGGTGACCCAGTACTTC. Its protein is CASSLGEVTQYF.

This chain connects TRBV6-1 to TRBJ1-2; tentatively, D is TRBD1 (6 bases). CDR1 MNHNS and CDR2 SASEGT come from the germline V gene. The V end lost 4 bases, the J end lost 7 bases, and 10 bases lay between the germline ends. The CDR3 covers 12 residues. CDR3 residues: CASSGQEGGYTF. CDR3 sequence (DNA): TGTGCCAGCAGTGGACAGGAAGGTGGCTACACCTTC.

V is TRBV27 and J is TRBJ1-1; the match to TRBD1 covers 11 bases. The CDR3 is made up of 16 amino acids. Per germline, CDR1 MNHEY and CDR2 SMNVEV (reference sequence). After removal of 4 bases from V and 5 bases from J, the junction contained 9 bases not matched to a gene. The CDR3 nucleotides are TGTGCCAGCAGTTCGGGGAGGACAGGGGGCTTGACTGAAGCTTTCTTT. Encoded protein: CASSSGRTGGLTEAFF.

The V gene is TRBV7-2, the J gene TRBJ1-1, with 7 bases aligning to TRBD1. The V segment lost 8 bases and the J segment 0 bases; nucleotides outside the gene matches: 6. The CDR3 consists of 14 residues. Looked up from germline, CDR1 is SGHTA and CDR2 is FQGNSA. The CDR3 DNA reads TGTGCCAGCCAACAGGGGTGGCTGAACACTGAAGCTTTCTTT. Protein product: CASQQGWLNTEAFF.

This chain connects TRBV6-1 to TRBJ2-2; a weak D match, TRBD2 (5 bases). The germline V gene has CDR1 MNHNS and CDR2 SASEGT. The CDR3 extends over 15 amino acids. V lost 4 bases and J lost 1, with 10 bases in between. The CDR3 spells CASSVDFGNTGELFF. Here the CDR3 DNA reads TGTGCCAGCAGTGTGGACTTTGGGAACACCGGGGAGCTGTTTTTT.

The V call is TRBV19, the J call TRBJ2-5; D may correspond to TRBD1 or TRBD2 (6 bases each). V was pared by 4 bases and J by 5 bases, with 20 bases between. The length of the CDR3 is 16 residues. Germline loops: CDR1 LNHDA, CDR2 SQIVND (reference sequence). The CDR3 nucleotides are TGTGCCAGTAGTACCAGAGGTACCGGGGGCCGGGAGACCCAGTACTTC. Translating gives CASSTRGTGGRETQYF.

The V gene is TRBV9, the J gene TRBJ2-1; 10 bases are a match to TRBD2. V gave up 1 base and J gave up 8 bases; unmatched junction bases: 6. The CDR3 consists of 15 residues. Per the germline V gene, CDR1 is SGDLS and CDR2 is YYNGEE. The CDR3 here is CASSVSSGRADEQFF. The CDR3 DNA is TGTGCCAGCAGCGTATCCAGCGGGAGGGCGGATGAGCAGTTCTTC.

This clone was seen just once. The junction does not match germline at one end; this may be a read error. The chain employs TRBV5-3 and TRBJ1-1; D is ambiguous. TRBV5-3 is flagged as an ORF with uncertain function. CDR3 length: 15 amino acids. The CDR3 nucleotides read TGTGCCAGCAGCTTGGGTGCGGATACGAACACTGAAGCTTTCTTT. Its protein product is CASSLGADTNTEAFF.

The rearrangement uses TRBV5-1 and TRBJ1-3; D unclear. This CDR3 region has 12 residues. Germline V gives CDR1 SGHRS, CDR2 YFSETQ. Trimming removed 4 bases from V and 4 bases from J, with 6 bases in between. The CDR3 DNA is TGCGCCAGCAGCCCCCCCGGAAACACCATATATTTT. It yields the protein CASSPPGNTIYF.

The chain employs TRBV19 and TRBJ2-1, with D possibly called TRBD1 or TRBD2 (5 bases each). V lost 6 bases and J lost 4, with 16 bases in between. CDR1 and CDR2 from the germline V gene are LNHDA and SQIVND (reference sequence). This CDR3 comprises 15 residues. The CDR3 protein is CASRWDGETYNEQFF. CDR3 DNA sequence: TGTGCCAGTAGGTGGGACGGGGAGACATACAATGAGCAGTTCTTC.

The rearrangement uses TRBV5-6 and TRBJ2-5, with D perhaps TRBD1 (5 bases). Trimming left V 5 bases short and J 1 base short, with 12 bases between. The length of the CDR3 is 14 residues. The germline V gene has CDR1 SGHDT and CDR2 YYEEEE. Here the CDR3 DNA reads TGTGCCAGCAGTTTAGGGGATCTCCAAGAGACCCAGTACTTC. It specifies CASSLGDLQETQYF.

The V and J genes are TRBV19 and TRBJ1-2; tentative D call: TRBD1 (6 bases). The CDR3 is 13 amino acids. V was shortened by 5 bases and J by 7 bases, with 14 bases between the two germline ends. The germline V gene has CDR1 LNHDA and CDR2 SQIVND (reference sequence). This chain's CDR3 is CASSPTGLGGYTF. As DNA, the CDR3 is TGTGCCAGTAGTCCCACAGGGCTCGGTGGCTACACCTTC. Full variable domain (rest looked up from reference TRBV19 and TRBJ1-2): DGGITQSPKYLFRKEGQNVTLSCEQNLNHDAMYWYRQDPGQGLRLIYYSQIVNDFQKGDIAEGYSVSREKKESFPLTVTSAQKNPTAFYLCASSPTGLGGYTFGSGTRLTVV.

The chain couples TRBV7-3 to TRBJ2-5; 8 nucleotides align to TRBD2. Germline V gene lookup returns CDR1 SGHTA and CDR2 FQGTGA. J gave up 3 bases and V 5 bases, and 5 bases lay outside the gene matches. This CDR3 region has 14 residues. CDR3 region: CASSKAGVEETQYF. The CDR3 DNA follows: TGTGCCAGCAGCAAAGCGGGAGTGGAAGAGACCCAGTACTTC.

The chain combines TRBV6-1 with TRBJ1-4, with no clear D. There are 13 residues in the CDR3. Germline V gives CDR1 MNHNS, CDR2 SASEGT. Trimming left V 7 bases short and J 3 bases short, with 9 bases between. CDR3 nucleotides: TGTGCCAGCATGGTGGTAGCTAATGAAAAACTGTTTTTT. The encoded protein is CASMVVANEKLFF.

The chain couples TRBV6-1 to TRBJ2-2; D not resolved. Germline V gives CDR1 MNHNS, CDR2 SASEGT. V gave up 4 bases and J gave up 4 bases, with 7 bases separating them. The CDR3 runs 13 residues. CDR3 in DNA: TGTGCCAGCAGTGCCCACAGCACCGGGGAGCTGTTTTTT. Encoded protein: CASSAHSTGELFF.

The CDR3 DNA sequence: TGCGCCAGCAGCCAAGAAGGGCTGGCCCAAGAGACCCAGTACTTC. Its protein product is CASSQEGLAQETQYF. The chain joins TRBV4-1 to TRBJ2-5, with D hard to call. Germline V gene data show CDR1 as MGHRA and CDR2 as YSYEKL. This CDR3 region has 15 residues. Trimming shortened V by 0 bases and J by 1 base, and 9 bases separated the two germline ends.

The gene calls are TRBV6-6 and TRBJ1-2; 7 bases map to TRBD1. The V and J ends lost 0 bases and 0 bases, in that order; junction bases with no gene match: 4. Germline loops: CDR1 MNHNY, CDR2 SVGAGI (reference sequence). The CDR3 is 16 amino acids. The CDR3 spells CASSYSRDSSNYGYTF. In nucleotides, the CDR3 is TGTGCCAGCAGTTACTCGCGGGACAGTTCTAACTATGGCTACACCTTC.

On this clone: One end of the junction varies from germline; a read error may be responsible. V usage is TRBV5-6 and J usage is TRBJ1-1, with D tentatively TRBD1 (5 bases). This CDR3 is built from 14 residues. Germline V gives CDR1 SGHDT, CDR2 YYEEEE. Here the CDR3 reads CASSLWDLNTEVFF. The CDR3 DNA follows: TGTGCCAGCAGCTTATGGGACTTGAACACTGAAGTTTTCTTT.

A remark on this clone: An end of the junction differs from the germline gene, which may be a read error. The V and J genes are TRBV6-1 and TRBJ1-5; TRBD1 aligns across 9 bases. The CDR3 consists of 18 residues. Germline loops: CDR1 MNHNS, CDR2 SASEGT. The CDR3 sequence: CASREGDREAGLNQPQHF. The DNA for the CDR3 is TGTGCCAGCAGGGAAGGGGACAGGGAGGCGGGGTTGAATCAGCCCCAGCATTTT.

The chain links TRBV4-1 to TRBJ1-1; D is ambiguous. CDR1 MGHRA and CDR2 YSYEKL come from the germline V gene. The CDR3 extends over 17 amino acids. Trimming stripped 3 bases from V and 1 base from J, with 18 bases between. CDR3: CASSQAPSEGSNTEAFF. DNA for the CDR3: TGCGCCAGCAGCCAGGCCCCGTCTGAGGGTTCGAACACTGAAGCTTTCTTT.

The J gene is TRBJ1-2, the V gene TRBV6-5; maybe TRBD1 (5 bases). This CDR3 region has 15 residues. Trimming removed 0 bases from V and 7 bases from J, with 15 bases in between. Germline lookup yields CDR1 MNHEY and CDR2 SVGAGI. CDR3 region: CASSYSQGTHSGYTF. The CDR3 region has the DNA TGTGCCAGCAGTTACTCCCAGGGAACCCACTCTGGCTACACCTTC.